This TCR beta chain was identified in a study of blood T cell repertoires in COVID-19. Deletions cut 7 bases from V and 4 bases from J, with 7 bases between. Germline values: CDR1 MGHRA, CDR2 YSYEKL. The CDR3 is 11 residues long. TCRdb's copy holds only in-frame clones and misses some; the assay was immunoSEQ multiplex PCR. The data contain roughly 150,000 clones, around 82% of them singletons. The material sequenced was peripheral blood. The sequence derives from a woman older than 75 with acute or convalescent COVID-19. This chain joins TRBV4-1 and TRBJ1-2; no clear D. The CDR3 DNA is TGCGCCAGCAAAAACAGCTATGGCTACACCTTC. Its protein product is CASKNSYGYTF.